This T cell receptor (beta chain) was retrieved from a study of molecular identifiers for immune sequencing clone quantification. Study information: Replicates partitioned RNA from around 18,000 or 91,000 naive CD8 cells into five parts, sequencing four. Whole-study results and caveats: Jurkat TCR RNA spiked in from one cell (amid some 1 million naive cells) was reportedly detectable. Naive cells had under 1% of molecules in clones above 20 RNA copies, effectors over 97%.

Listed TCR primers and previously described methods were used for bulk TCR libraries. Each CDR3 protein is one row after TCRdb ran MiXCR on the PCR reads. The data contain 60,000 to 65,000 distinct CDR3 sequences, around a fifth of them singletons. Per germline, CDR1 MNHEY and CDR2 SMNVEV (reference sequence). V lost 0 bases to trimming and J lost 4 bases, with 8 bases between them. The CDR3 length is 14 residues. This clonotype was counted ten times or more. The antigen remains undetermined. Sequencing was performed on naive CD8+ T cells from blood, with Jurkat cell RNA spiked in. Subset reported: FACS-sorted CD8+CD4-CCR7+CD45RA+ naive T cells. The TCR comes from a human donor in good health. Some libraries in this study had Jurkat cell RNA spiked in. The V and J genes are TRBV27 and TRBJ2-3, with D possibly being TRBD2 (5 bases). CDR3 loop: CASSLSDFPDTQYF. In nucleotides, the CDR3 is TGTGCCAGCAGTTTATCGGACTTCCCAGATACGCAGTATTTT.